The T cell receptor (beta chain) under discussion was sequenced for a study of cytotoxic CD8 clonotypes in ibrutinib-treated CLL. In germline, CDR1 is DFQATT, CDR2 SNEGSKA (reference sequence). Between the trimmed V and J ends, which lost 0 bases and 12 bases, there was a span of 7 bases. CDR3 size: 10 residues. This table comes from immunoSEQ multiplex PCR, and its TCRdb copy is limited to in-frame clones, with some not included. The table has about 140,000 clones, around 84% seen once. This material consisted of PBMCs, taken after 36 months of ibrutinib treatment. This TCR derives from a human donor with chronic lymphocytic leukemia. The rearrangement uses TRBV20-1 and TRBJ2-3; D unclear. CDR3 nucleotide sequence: TGCAGTGCTAGAGATCGGTTCCAGTATTTT. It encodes CSARDRFQYF.